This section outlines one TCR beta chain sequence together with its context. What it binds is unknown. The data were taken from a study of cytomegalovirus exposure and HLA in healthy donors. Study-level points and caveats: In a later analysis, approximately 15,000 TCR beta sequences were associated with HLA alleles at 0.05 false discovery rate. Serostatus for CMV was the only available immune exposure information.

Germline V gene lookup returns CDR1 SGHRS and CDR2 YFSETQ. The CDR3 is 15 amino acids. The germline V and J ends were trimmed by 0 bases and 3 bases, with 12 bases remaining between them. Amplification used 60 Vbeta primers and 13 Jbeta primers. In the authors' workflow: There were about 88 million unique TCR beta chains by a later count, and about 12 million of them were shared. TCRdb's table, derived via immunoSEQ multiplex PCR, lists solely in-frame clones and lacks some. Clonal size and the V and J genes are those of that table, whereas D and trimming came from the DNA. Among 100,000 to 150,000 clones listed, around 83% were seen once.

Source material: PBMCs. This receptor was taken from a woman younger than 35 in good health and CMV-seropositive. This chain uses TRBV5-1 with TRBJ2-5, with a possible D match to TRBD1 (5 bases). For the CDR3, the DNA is TGCGCCAGCAGCTTGGTGCCTGGGGCCGAAGAGACCCAGTACTTC. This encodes CASSLVPGAEETQYF.